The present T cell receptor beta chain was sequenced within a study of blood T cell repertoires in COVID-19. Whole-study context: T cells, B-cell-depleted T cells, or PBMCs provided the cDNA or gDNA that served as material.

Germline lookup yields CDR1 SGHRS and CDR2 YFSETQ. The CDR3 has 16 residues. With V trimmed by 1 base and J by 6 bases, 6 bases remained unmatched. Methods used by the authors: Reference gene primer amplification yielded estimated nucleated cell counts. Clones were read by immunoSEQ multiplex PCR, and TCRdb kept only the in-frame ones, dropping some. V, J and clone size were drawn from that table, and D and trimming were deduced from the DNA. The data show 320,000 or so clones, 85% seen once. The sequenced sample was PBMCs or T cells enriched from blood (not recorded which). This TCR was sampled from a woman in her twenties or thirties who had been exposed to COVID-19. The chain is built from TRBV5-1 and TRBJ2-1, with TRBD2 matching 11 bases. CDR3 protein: CASSLTSGRSSNEQFF. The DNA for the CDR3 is TGCGCCAGCAGCTTGACTAGCGGGAGAAGTTCCAATGAGCAGTTCTTC.